This entry lists 2 T cell receptor beta chains sequenced from one sample in a study of T cell changes during pregnancy in multiple sclerosis. Libraries were prepared by immunoSEQ multiplex PCR; TCRdb keeps only in-frame clonotypes and omits some of them. The sample includes over 50,000 clones, 90% seen only once; the top ten take around 2.2%. The sequences come from peripheral blood, collected in the first trimester of pregnancy. These receptors all stem from a female donor in good health, enrolled as a control in a pregnancy study.

The chain uses TRBV13 and TRBJ2-1; 11 bases match TRBD2. V lost 0 bases to trimming and J lost 16 bases; unmatched junction nucleotides: 5. There are 13 residues in the CDR3. Germline V lookup: CDR1 PRHDT, CDR2 FYEKMQ (reference sequence). The CDR3 DNA follows: TGTGCCAGCAGCTTAGGTCCTAGCGGGAGGCGATTCTTC. Amino acid sequence: CASSLGPSGRRFF.

With respect to this clone: An end of the junction differs from the germline gene, which may be a read error. The chain combines TRBV7-7 with TRBJ1-2, with TRBD1 matching over 9 bases. The CDR3 loop spans 14 amino acids. CDR1 and CDR2 from the germline V gene are SSHAT and FNYEAQ (reference sequence). Here the CDR3 reads CASSIGQGLYGYTF. The CDR3 bases are TGTGCTAGCAGCATCGGACAGGGGCTATATGGCTACACCTTC.